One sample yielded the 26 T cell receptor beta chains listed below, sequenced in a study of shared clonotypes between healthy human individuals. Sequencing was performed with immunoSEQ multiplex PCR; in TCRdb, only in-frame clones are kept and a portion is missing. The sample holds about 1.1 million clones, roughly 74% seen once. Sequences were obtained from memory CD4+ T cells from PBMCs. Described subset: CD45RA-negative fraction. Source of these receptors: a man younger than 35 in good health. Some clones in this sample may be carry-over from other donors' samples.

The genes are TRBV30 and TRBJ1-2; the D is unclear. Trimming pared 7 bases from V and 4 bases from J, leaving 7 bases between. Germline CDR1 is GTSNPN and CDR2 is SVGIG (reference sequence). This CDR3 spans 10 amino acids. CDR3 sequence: CASGIYGYTF. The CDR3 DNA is TGTGCCTCGGGGATCTATGGCTACACCTTC. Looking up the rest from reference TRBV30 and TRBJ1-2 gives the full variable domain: SQTIHQWPATLVQPVGSPLSLECTVEGTSNPNLYWYRQAAGRGLQLLFYSVGIGQISSEVPQNLSASRPQDRQFILSSKKLLLSDSGFYLCASGIYGYTFGSGTRLTVV.

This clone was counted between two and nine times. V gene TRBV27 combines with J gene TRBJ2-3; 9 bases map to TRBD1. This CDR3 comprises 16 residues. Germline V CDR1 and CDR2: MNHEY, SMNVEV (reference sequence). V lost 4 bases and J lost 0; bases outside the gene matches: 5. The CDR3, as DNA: TGTGCCAGCAGTTCCGGGACAGGGACTAGCACAGATACGCAGTATTTT. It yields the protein CASSSGTGTSTDTQYF.

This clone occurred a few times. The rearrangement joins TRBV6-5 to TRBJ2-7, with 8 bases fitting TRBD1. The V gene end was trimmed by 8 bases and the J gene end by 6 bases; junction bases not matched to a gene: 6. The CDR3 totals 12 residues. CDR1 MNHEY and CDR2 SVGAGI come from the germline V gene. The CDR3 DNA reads TGTGCCAGCGGAACTCAGGGGGCCGAGCAGTACTTC. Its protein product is CASGTQGAEQYF.

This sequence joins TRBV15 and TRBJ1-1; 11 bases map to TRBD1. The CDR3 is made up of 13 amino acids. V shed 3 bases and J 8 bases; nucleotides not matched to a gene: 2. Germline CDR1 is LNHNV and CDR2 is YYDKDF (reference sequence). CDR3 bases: TGTGCCACCAGCAGGGGACAGGGGGAAGAAGCTTTCTTT. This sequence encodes CATSRGQGEEAFF.

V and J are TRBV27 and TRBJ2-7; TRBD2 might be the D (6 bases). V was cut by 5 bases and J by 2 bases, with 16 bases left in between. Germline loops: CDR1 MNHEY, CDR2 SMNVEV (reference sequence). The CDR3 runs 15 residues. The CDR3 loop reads CASSHLAKLAYEQYF. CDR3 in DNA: TGTGCCAGCAGTCATCTAGCGAAACTTGCCTACGAGCAGTACTTC.

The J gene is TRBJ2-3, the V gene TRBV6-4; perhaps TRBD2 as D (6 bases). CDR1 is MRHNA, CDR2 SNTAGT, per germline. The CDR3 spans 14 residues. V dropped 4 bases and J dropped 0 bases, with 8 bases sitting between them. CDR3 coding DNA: TGTGCCAGCAGTGCCGGGACTAGCACAGATACGCAGTATTTT. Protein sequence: CASSAGTSTDTQYF.

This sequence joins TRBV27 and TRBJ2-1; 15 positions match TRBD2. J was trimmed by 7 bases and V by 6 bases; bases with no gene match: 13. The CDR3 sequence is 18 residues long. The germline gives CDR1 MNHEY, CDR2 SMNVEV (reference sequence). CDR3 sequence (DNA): TGTGCCAGCAGCCCTAGACCGGGACTAGCGGGAGGTATAAATGAGCAGTTCTTC. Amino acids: CASSPRPGLAGGINEQFF.

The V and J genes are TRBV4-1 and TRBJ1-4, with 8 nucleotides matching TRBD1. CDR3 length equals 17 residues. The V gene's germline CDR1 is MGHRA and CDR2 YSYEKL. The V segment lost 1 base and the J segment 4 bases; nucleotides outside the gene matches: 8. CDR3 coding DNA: TGCGCCAGCAGCCAAGGTTCAGGGGGCGATCTTAATGAAAAACTGTTTTTT. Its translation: CASSQGSGGDLNEKLFF.

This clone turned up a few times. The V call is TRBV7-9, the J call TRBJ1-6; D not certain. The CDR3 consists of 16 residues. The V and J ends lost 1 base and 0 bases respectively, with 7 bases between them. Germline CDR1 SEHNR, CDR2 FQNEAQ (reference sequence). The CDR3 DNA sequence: TGTGCCAGCAGCTTAGAGACGAGCTCCTATAATTCACCCCTCCACTTT. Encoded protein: CASSLETSSYNSPLHF.

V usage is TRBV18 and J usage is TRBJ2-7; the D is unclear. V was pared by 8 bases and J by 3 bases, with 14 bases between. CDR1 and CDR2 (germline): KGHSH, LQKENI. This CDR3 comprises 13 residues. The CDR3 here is CASQTGSDYEQYF. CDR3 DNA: TGTGCCAGCCAAACCGGGTCGGACTACGAGCAGTACTTC.

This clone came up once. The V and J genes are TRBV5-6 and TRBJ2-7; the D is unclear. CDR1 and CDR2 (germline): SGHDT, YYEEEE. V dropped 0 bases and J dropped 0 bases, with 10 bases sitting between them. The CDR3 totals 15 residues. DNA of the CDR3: TGTGCCAGCAGCTTGGCCGGGTCCCCCTCCTACGAGCAGTACTTC. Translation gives CASSLAGSPSYEQYF.

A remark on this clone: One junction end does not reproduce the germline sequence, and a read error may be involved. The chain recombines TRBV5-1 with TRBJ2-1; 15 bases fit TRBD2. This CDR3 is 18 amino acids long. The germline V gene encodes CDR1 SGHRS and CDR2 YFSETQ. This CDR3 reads CASSTGSWTSGRAGGPVF. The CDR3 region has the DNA TGCGCCAGCAGCACCGGATCATGGACTAGCGGGAGGGCCGGGGGGCCGGTCTTC.

CDR3 residues: CASNQDRGRVTDTQYF. The CDR3 DNA is TGTGCCAGCAACCAAGACAGGGGGCGGGTTACAGATACGCAGTATTTT. This sequence joins TRBV5-6 and TRBJ2-3; 10 nucleotides align to TRBD1. Germline V gene data show CDR1 as SGHDT and CDR2 as YYEEEE. The CDR3 loop spans 16 amino acids. The V segment lost 6 bases and the J segment 3 bases; nucleotides outside the gene matches: 10. Full variable domain (missing parts from reference TRBV5-6 and TRBJ2-3): DAGVTQSPTHLIKTRGQQVTLRCSPKSGHDTVSWYQQALGQGPQFIFQYYEEEERQRGNFPDRFSGHQFPNYSSELNVNALLLGDSALYLCASNQDRGRVTDTQYFGPGTRLTVL.

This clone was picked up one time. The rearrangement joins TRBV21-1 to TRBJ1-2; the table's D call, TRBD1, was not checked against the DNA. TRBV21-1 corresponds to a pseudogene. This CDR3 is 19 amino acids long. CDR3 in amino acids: CASSKVWVDRDRGNYGYTF. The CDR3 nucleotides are TGTGCCAGCAGCAAAGTCTGGGTTGACCGGGACAGGGGCAACTATGGCTACACCTTC.

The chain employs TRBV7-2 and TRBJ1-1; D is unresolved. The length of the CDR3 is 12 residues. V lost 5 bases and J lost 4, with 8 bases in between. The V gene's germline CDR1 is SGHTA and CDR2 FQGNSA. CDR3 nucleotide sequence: TGTGCCAGCAGCCCCTATGGCACTGAAGCTTTCTTT. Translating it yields CASSPYGTEAFF.

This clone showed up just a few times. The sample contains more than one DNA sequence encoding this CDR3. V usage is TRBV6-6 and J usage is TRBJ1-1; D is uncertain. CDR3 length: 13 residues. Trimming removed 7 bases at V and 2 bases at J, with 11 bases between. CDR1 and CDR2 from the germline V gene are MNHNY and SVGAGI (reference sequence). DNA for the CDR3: TGTGCCAGCAACCCTGCAGGAAACACTGAAGCTTTCTTT. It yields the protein CASNPAGNTEAFF.

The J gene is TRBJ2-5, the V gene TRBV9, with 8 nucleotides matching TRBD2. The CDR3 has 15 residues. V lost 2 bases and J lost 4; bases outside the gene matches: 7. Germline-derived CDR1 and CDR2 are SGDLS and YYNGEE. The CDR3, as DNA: TGTGCCAGCAGCGTCAGTGCGGGAGGCGGAGAGACCCAGTACTTC. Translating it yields CASSVSAGGGETQYF.

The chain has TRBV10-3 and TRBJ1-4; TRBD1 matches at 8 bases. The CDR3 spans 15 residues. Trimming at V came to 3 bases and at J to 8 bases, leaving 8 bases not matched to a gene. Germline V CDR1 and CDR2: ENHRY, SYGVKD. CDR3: CAISDSDRGVEKLFF. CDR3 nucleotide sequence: TGTGCCATCAGTGACTCCGACAGGGGAGTAGAAAAACTGTTTTTT.

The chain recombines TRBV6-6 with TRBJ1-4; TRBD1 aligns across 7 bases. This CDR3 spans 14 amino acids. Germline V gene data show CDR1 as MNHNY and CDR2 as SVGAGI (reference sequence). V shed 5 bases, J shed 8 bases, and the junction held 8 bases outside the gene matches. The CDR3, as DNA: TGTGCCAGCAGTGACAGGGTGGGCGGCGAAAAACTGTTTTTT. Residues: CASSDRVGGEKLFF.

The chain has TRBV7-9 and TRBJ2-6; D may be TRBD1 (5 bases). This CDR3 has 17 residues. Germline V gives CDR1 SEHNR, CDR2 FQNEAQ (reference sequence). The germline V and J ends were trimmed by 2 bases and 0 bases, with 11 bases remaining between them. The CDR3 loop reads CASSLTGVSSGANVLTF. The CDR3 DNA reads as TGTGCCAGCAGCTTAACAGGCGTATCCTCTGGGGCCAACGTCCTGACTTTC.

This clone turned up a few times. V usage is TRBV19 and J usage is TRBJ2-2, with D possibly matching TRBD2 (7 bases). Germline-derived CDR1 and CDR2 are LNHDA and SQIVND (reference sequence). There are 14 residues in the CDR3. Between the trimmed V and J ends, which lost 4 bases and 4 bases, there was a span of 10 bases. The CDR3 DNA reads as TGTGCCAGTAGTAGCCGGGGGGCCACCGGGGAGCTGTTTTTT. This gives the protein CASSSRGATGELFF. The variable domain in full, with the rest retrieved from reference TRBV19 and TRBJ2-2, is DGGITQSPKYLFRKEGQNVTLSCEQNLNHDAMYWYRQDPGQGLRLIYYSQIVNDFQKGDIAEGYSVSREKKESFPLTVTSAQKNPTAFYLCASSSRGATGELFFGEGSRLTVL.

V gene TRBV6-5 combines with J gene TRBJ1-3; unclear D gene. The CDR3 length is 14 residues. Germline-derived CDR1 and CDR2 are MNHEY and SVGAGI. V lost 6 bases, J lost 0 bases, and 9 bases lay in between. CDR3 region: CASRTHSSGNTIYF. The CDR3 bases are TGTGCCAGCAGGACTCACAGCTCTGGAAACACCATATATTTT.

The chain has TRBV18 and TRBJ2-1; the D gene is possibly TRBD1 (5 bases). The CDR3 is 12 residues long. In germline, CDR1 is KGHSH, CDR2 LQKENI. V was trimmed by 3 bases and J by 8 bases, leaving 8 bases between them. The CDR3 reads CASSPVGDEQFF. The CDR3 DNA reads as TGTGCCAGCTCACCTGTAGGGGATGAGCAGTTCTTC. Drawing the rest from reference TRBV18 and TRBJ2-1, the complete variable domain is NAGVMQNPRHLVRRRGQEARLRCSPMKGHSHVYWYRQLPEEGLKFMVYLQKENIIDESGMPKERFSAEFPKEGPSILRIQQVVRGDSAAYFCASSPVGDEQFFGPGTRLTVL.

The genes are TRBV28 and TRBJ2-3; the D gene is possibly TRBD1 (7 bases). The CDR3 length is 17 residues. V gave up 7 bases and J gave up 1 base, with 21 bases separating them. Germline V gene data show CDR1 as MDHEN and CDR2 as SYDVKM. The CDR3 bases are TGTGCCAGCATAATGGGCGGGGACAGTTCTGGCACAGATACGCAGTATTTT. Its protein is CASIMGGDSSGTDTQYF.

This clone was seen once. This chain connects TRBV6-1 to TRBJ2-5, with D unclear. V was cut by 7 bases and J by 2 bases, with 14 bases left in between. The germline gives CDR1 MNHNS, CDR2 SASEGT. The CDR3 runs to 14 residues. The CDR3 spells CASTRRVVQETQYF. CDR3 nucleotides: TGTGCCAGCACCCGGAGAGTAGTTCAAGAGACCCAGTACTTC.

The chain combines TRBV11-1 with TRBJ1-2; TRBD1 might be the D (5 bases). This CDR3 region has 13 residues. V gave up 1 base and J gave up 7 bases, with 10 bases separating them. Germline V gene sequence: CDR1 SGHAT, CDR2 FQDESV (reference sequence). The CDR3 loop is CASSLESGTGYTF. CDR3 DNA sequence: TGTGCCAGCAGCTTAGAATCAGGGACTGGCTACACCTTC. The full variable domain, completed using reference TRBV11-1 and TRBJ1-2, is EAEVAQSPRYKITEKSQAVAFWCDPISGHATLYWYRQILGQGPELLVQFQDESVVDDSQLPKDRFSAERLKGVDSTLKIQPAELGDSAMYLCASSLESGTGYTFGSGTRLTVV.